This TCR beta chain stems from a study of pediatric ulcerative colitis. On the study more broadly: Ulcerative colitis patients had pancolitis or left-sided colitis, with confirming histology. Study-wide points: Blood-rectal clonal overlap within each person was significantly higher in ulcerative colitis patients than controls. Rectal pinch biopsies may have included blood-derived T cells, especially in patients with overt colitis. No controls had the two rectal clonotypes shared by ulcerative colitis patients.

As to this clone: The antigen remains unidentified.

TCRdb keeps only in-frame clones here, not all; method: immunoSEQ multiplex PCR. Of about 37,000 clones listed, 65% to 80% were seen once; the top ten hold 7.5% to 9%. During colonoscopy, one to two rectal pinch biopsies were collected. The TCR was taken from a boy younger than 18 with severe ulcerative colitis. The sequencing sample was made of gut tissue.

The CDR3, as DNA: TGTGCCAGCAGCTTGGTGGGTAGTGGAAACACCATATATTTT. As protein: CASSLVGSGNTIYF. The chain recombines TRBV7-9 with TRBJ1-3; D is undetermined. Germline CDR1 SEHNR, CDR2 FQNEAQ (reference sequence). The CDR3 spans 14 residues. Trimming stripped 3 bases from V and 3 bases from J, with 9 bases between.